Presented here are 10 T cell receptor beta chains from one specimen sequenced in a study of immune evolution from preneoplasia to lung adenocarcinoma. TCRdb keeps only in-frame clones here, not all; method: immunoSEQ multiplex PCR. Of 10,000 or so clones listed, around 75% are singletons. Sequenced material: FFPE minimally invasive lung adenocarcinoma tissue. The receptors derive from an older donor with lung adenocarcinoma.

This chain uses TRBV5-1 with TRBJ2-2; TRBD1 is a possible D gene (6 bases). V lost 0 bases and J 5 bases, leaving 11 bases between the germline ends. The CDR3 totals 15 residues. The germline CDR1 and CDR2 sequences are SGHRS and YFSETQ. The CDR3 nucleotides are TGCGCCAGCAGCTTGGCCAGGACAGCTACCGGGGAGCTGTTTTTT. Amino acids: CASSLARTATGELFF.

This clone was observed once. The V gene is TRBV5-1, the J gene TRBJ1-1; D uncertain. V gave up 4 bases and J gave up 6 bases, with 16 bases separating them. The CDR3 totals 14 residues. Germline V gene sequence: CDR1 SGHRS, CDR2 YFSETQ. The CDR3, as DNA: TGCGCCAGCAGCCGAGACGGCATGACGGCTGAAGCTTTCTTT. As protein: CASSRDGMTAEAFF.

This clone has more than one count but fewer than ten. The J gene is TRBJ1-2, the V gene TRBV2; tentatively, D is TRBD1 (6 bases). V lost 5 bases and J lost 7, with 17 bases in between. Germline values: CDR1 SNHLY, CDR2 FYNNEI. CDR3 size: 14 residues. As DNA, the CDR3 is TGTGCCAGCAGTTTACAGGGAGGGTCCGCTGGCTACACCTTC. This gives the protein CASSLQGGSAGYTF.

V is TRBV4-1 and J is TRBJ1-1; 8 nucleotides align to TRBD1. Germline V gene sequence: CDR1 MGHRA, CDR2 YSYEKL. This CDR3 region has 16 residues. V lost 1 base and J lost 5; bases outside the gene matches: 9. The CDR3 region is CASSQGQGALRTEAFF. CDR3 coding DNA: TGCGCCAGCAGCCAAGGGCAGGGGGCTCTACGGACTGAAGCTTTCTTT.

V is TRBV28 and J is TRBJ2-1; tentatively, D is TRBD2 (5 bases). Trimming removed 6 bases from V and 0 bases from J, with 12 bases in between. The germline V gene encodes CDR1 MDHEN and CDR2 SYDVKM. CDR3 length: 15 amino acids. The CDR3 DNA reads TGTGCCAGCAGGCGGACTTGGAGCTCCTACAATGAGCAGTTCTTC. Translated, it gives CASRRTWSSYNEQFF.

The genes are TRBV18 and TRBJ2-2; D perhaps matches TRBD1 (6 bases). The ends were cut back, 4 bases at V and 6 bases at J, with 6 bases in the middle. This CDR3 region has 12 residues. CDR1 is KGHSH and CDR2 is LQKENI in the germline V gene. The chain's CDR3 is CASSQGAGELFF. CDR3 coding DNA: TGTGCCAGCTCACAGGGGGCCGGGGAGCTGTTTTTT.

CDR3 protein: CASSLLALNTGELFF. The CDR3 DNA sequence: TGTGCCAGCAGTTTACTAGCGCTGAACACCGGGGAGCTGTTTTTT. The chain joins TRBV2 to TRBJ2-2, with 7 bases fitting TRBD2. The V and J ends lost 5 bases and 1 base, in that order; junction bases with no gene match: 4. CDR1 and CDR2 (germline): SNHLY, FYNNEI. The CDR3 extends over 15 amino acids.

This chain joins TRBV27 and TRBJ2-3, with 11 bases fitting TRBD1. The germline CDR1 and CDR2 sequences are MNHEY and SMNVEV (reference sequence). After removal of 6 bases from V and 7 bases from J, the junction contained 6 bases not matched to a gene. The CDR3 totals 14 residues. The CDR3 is CASSRGQGANTQYF. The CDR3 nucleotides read TGTGCCAGCAGCCGTGGACAGGGGGCAAATACGCAGTATTTT.

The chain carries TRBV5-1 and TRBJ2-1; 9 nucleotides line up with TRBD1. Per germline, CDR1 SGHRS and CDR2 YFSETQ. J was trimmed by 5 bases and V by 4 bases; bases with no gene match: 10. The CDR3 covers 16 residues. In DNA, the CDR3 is TGCGCCAGCAGCCCTTTGGGGACAGGGATCGACAATGAGCAGTTCTTC. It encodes CASSPLGTGIDNEQFF.

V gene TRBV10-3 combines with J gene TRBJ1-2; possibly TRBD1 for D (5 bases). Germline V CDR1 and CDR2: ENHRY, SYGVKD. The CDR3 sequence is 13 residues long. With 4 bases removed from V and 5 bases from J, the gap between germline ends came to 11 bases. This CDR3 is CAISGEQGYGYTF. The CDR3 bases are TGTGCCATCAGTGGGGAGCAGGGATATGGCTACACCTTC.